This T cell receptor (beta chain) was retrieved from a study of technical replicates of blood from a handful of donors. CDR1 and CDR2 from the germline V gene are MDHEN and SYDVKM. The CDR3 consists of 14 residues. Trimming shortened V by 3 bases and J by 8 bases, and 11 bases separated the two germline ends. This table comes from immunoSEQ multiplex PCR, and its TCRdb copy is limited to in-frame clones, with some not included. This sample carries about 67,000 clones, 95% to 98% of them seen once, and the ten largest clones take 0.16%. The sequenced sample was T cells isolated from PBMCs. This chain joins TRBV28 and TRBJ2-6; D is perhaps TRBD2 (6 bases). The TCR was taken from a human donor in good health. In nucleotides, the CDR3 is TGTGCCAGCAGTTTGTCAGGGAGGCCCAACGTCCTGACTTTC. Translation gives CASSLSGRPNVLTF.